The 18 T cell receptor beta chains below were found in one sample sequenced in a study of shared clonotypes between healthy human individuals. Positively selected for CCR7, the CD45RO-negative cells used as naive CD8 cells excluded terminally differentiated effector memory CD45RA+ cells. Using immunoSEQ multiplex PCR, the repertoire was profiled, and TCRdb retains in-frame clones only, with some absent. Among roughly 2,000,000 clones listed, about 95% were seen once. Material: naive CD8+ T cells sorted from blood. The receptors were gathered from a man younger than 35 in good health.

This CDR3 reads CASSDPGLVSTDTQYF. The DNA of the CDR3 is TGTGCCAGCAGTGACCCCGGACTGGTTAGCACAGATACGCAGTATTTT. This chain links TRBV2 with TRBJ2-3, with D possibly being TRBD2 (5 bases). The CDR3 runs to 16 residues. The V end lost 3 bases, the J end lost 0 bases, and 13 bases lay between the germline ends. CDR1 is SNHLY and CDR2 is FYNNEI in the germline V gene.

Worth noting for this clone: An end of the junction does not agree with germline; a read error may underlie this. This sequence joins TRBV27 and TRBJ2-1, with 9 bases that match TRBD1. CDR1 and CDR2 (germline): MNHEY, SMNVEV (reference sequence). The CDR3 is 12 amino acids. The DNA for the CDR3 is TGTGCCAGCAGTTTCCAACCGGGACAGGGCGTCTTC. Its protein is CASSFQPGQGVF.

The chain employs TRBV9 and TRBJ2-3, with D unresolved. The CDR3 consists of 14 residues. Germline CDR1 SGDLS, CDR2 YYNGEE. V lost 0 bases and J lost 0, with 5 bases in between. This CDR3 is CASSVGISTDTQYF. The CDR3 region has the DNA TGTGCCAGCAGCGTAGGAATAAGCACAGATACGCAGTATTTT.

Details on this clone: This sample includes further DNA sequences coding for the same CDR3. In DNA form, the CDR3 reads TGTGCCAGCAGCTTTAGTCTGGACACTGAAGCTTTCTTT. Protein: CASSFSLDTEAFF. The chain carries TRBV13 and TRBJ1-1; D is undetermined. The V and J ends lost 3 bases and 3 bases respectively, with 8 bases between them. The germline V gene has CDR1 PRHDT and CDR2 FYEKMQ (reference sequence). This CDR3 has 13 amino acids.

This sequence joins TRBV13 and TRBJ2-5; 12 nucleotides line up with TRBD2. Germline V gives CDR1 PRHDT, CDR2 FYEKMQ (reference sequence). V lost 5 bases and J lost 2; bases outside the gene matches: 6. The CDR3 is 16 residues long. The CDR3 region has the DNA TGTGCCAGCAGCCTGCGGACTAGCGGGGTTCAAGAGACCCAGTACTTC. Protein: CASSLRTSGVQETQYF.

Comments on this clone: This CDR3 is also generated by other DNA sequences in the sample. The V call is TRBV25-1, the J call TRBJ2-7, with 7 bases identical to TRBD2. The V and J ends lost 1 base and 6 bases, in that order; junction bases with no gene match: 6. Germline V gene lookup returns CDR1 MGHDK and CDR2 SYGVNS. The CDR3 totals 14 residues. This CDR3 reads CASSESGGSSEQYF. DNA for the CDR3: TGTGCCAGCAGTGAATCGGGCGGGAGCTCCGAGCAGTACTTC.

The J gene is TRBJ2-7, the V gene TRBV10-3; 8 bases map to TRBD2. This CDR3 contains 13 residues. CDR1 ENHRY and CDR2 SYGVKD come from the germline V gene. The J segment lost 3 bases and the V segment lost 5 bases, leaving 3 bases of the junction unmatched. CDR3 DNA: TGTGCCATCAGTACGACTAGCGTCTACGAGCAGTACTTC. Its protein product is CAISTTSVYEQYF.

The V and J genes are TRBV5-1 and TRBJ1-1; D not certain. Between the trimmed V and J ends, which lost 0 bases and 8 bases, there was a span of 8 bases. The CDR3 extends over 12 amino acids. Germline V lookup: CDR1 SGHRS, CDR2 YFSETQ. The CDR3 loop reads CASSLVPPEAFF. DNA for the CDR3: TGCGCCAGCAGCTTGGTTCCCCCGGAAGCTTTCTTT.

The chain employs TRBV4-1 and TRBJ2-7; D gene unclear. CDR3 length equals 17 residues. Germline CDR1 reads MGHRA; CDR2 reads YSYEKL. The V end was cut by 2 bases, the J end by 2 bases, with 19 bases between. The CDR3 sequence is CASSQPSKGVETYEQYF. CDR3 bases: TGCGCCAGCAGCCAACCCTCCAAGGGCGTTGAGACCTACGAGCAGTACTTC.

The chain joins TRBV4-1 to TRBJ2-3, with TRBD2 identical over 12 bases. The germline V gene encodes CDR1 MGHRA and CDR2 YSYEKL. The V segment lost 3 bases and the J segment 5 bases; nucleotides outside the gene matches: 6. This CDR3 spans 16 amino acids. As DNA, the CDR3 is TGCGCCAGCAGCCAGACTAGCGGGAGTGGGTTAGATACGCAGTATTTT. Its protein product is CASSQTSGSGLDTQYF.

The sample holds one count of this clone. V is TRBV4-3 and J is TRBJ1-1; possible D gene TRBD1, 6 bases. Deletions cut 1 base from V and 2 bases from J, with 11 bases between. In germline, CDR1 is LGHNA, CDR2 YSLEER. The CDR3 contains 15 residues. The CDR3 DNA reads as TGCGCCAGCAGCCAAGCAGGGGACGCTAACACTGAAGCTTTCTTT. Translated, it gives CASSQAGDANTEAFF.

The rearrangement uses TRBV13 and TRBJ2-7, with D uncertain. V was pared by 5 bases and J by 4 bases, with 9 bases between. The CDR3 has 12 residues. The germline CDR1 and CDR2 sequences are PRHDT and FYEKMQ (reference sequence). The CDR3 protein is CASSPPLYEQYF. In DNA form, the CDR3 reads TGTGCCAGCAGCCCTCCCCTTTACGAGCAGTACTTC.

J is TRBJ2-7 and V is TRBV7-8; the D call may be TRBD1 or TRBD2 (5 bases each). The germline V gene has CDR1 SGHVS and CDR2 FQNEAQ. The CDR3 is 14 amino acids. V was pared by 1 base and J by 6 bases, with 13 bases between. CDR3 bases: TGTGCCAGCAGCTTAGATGGGACCGGGCGCGAGCAGTACTTC. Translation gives CASSLDGTGREQYF. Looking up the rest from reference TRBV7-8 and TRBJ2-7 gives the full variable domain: GAGVSQSPRYKVAKRGQDVALRCDPISGHVSLFWYQQALGQGPEFLTYFQNEAQLDKSGLPSDRFFAERPEGSVSTLKIQRTQQEDSAVYLCASSLDGTGREQYFGPGTRLTVT.

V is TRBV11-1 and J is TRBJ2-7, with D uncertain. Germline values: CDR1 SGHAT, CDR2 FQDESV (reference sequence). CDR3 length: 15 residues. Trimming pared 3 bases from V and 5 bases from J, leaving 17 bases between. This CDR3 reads CASSFEARLPNEQYF. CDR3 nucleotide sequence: TGTGCCAGCAGCTTTGAGGCCCGACTCCCCAACGAGCAGTACTTC.

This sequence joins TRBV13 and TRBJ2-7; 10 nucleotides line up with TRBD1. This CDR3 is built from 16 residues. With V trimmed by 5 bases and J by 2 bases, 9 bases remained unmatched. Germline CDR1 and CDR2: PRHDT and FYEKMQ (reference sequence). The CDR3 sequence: CASSPPTGTGAYEQYF. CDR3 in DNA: TGTGCCAGCAGCCCACCCACCGGGACAGGGGCCTACGAGCAGTACTTC.

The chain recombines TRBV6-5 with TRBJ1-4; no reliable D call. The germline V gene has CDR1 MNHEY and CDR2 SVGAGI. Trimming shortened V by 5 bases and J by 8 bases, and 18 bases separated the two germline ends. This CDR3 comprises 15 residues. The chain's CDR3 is CASSASSTWWEKLFF. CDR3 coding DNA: TGTGCCAGCAGTGCCTCATCTACGTGGTGGGAAAAACTGTTTTTT.

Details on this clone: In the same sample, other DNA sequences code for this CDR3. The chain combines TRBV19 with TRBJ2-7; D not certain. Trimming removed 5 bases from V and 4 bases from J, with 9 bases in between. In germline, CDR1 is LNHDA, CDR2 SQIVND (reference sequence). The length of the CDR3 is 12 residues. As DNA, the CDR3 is TGTGCCAGTAGTCATGACGGGTACGAGCAGTACTTC. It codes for CASSHDGYEQYF.

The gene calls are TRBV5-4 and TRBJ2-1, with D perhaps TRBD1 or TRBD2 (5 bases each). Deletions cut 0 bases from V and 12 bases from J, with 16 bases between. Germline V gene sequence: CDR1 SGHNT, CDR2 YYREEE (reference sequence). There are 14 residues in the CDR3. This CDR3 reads CASSLAGALLRQFF. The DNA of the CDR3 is TGTGCCAGCAGCTTGGCCGGGGCCCTTTTAAGGCAGTTCTTC.